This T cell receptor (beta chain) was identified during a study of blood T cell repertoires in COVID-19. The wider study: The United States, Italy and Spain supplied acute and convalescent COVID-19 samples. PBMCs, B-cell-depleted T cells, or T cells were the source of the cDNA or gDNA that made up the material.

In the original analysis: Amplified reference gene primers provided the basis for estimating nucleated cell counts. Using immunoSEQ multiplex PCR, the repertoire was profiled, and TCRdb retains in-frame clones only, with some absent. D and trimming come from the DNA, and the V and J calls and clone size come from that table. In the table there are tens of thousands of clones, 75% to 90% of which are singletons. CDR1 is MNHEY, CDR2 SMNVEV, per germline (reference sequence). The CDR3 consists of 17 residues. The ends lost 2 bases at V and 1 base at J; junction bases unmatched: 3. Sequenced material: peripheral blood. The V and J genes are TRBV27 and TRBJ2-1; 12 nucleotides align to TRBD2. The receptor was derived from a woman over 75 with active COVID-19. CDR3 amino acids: CASSLRLAGGSYNEQFF. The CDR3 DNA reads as TGTGCCAGCAGTTTACGGCTAGCGGGAGGGTCCTACAATGAGCAGTTCTTC.